This TCR beta chain appears in the sequencing data of a study of blood T cell repertoires in COVID-19. Turning to the study itself: The study drew acute and convalescent COVID-19 samples from the United States, Italy and Spain.

The CDR3 spans 15 residues. Trimming took 2 bases from V and 1 from J, leaving 9 bases between them. Germline loops: CDR1 MNHEY, CDR2 SVGAGI. The method was immunoSEQ multiplex PCR; TCRdb's version includes in-frame clones alone and lacks a portion of them. This table has some 150,000 clones, approximately 88% appearing once. The origin of this receptor is a woman in her fifties or sixties with acute or convalescent COVID-19. The chain is built from TRBV6-5 and TRBJ1-5; D ambiguous. The material sequenced was peripheral blood. CDR3 protein: CASSYDAVSNQPQHF. The CDR3 nucleotides are TGTGCCAGCAGTTACGATGCAGTAAGCAATCAGCCCCAGCATTTT.